Below are 32 T cell receptor beta chains sequenced from a single sample in a study of human T cells and chemical hapten exposure. This sample's time point: patch test 1, 2 weeks after DPC sensitization. Treatment: therapeutic diphenylcyclopropenone sensitization with weekly scalp DPC. TCRdb re-called the RACE reads with MiXCR, one entry per CDR3 protein. The table shows 150,000 to 200,000 distinct CDR3 sequences, with about 14% occurring only once. Sequences were derived from whole blood, sampled in connection with sensitization to the hapten diphenylcyclopropenone (DPC). These receptors were taken from a woman aged 25 to 39 with alopecia areata. Some clones in this sample may be carry-over from other donors' samples.

This clonotype was recorded a few times. The chain uses TRBV12-3 or TRBV12-4 and TRBJ2-7, with 9 bases fitting TRBD2. This CDR3 has 15 amino acids. V dropped 4 bases and J dropped 2; count of bases not matched to a gene: 6. In DNA form, the CDR3 reads TGTGCCAGCAGTTCCCTAGCGGGGTGGACCTACGAGCAGTACTTC. Its protein product is CASSSLAGWTYEQYF.

A few counts support this clonotype. The chain uses TRBV27 and TRBJ2-3, with 12 nucleotides matching TRBD2. The CDR3 extends over 16 amino acids. The V segment lost 4 bases and the J segment 4 bases; nucleotides outside the gene matches: 6. Germline V gene lookup returns CDR1 MNHEY and CDR2 SMNVEV (reference sequence). In DNA, the CDR3 is TGTGCCAGCAGTTCCCTAGCGGGGGGGCCGTCAGATACGCAGTATTTT. This translates into CASSSLAGGPSDTQYF.

This clonotype was seen a few times. The V call is TRBV7-2, the J call TRBJ1-1, with D unclear. Deletions cut 5 bases from V and 1 base from J, with 11 bases between. Per the germline V gene, CDR1 is SGHTA and CDR2 is FQGNSA. This CDR3 contains 14 residues. The CDR3, as DNA: TGTGCCAGCAGCCTGCTCGGTCCGAACACTGAAGCTTTCTTT. Protein product: CASSLLGPNTEAFF.

This clonotype has ten or more counts. The chain couples TRBV5-1 to TRBJ1-1; weak D call: TRBD1 (6 bases). The V and J ends lost 4 bases and 1 base respectively, with 11 bases between them. Germline values: CDR1 SGHRS, CDR2 YFSETQ. This CDR3 spans 14 amino acids. This CDR3 reads CASSLLQGNTEAFF. CDR3 nucleotide sequence: TGCGCCAGCAGCCTTCTACAGGGGAACACTGAAGCTTTCTTT. Using reference TRBV5-1 and TRBJ1-1 for the parts outside the CDR3, the full variable domain is KAGVTQTPRYLIKTRGQQVTLSCSPISGHRSVSWYQQTPGQGLQFLFEYFSETQRNKGNFPGRFSGRQFSNSRSEMNVSTLELGDSALYLCASSLLQGNTEAFFGQGTRLTVV.

This clonotype was seen a few times. The chain couples TRBV27 to TRBJ2-5; TRBD2 is a possible D gene (5 bases). Trimming removed 5 bases at V and 5 bases at J, with 12 bases between. Per germline, CDR1 MNHEY and CDR2 SMNVEV (reference sequence). The CDR3 totals 13 residues. In nucleotides, the CDR3 is TGTGCCAGCAGTACTACAAGGGAGGAGACCCAGTACTTC. Protein: CASSTTREETQYF.

The chain has TRBV5-1 and TRBJ1-5; D possibly corresponds to TRBD1 (6 bases). Germline lookup yields CDR1 SGHRS and CDR2 YFSETQ. Trimming shortened V by 0 bases and J by 7 bases, and 11 bases separated the two germline ends. This CDR3 has 14 amino acids. CDR3: CASSLGQAGQPQHF. Written as DNA, the CDR3 is TGCGCCAGCAGCTTGGGACAGGCAGGCCAGCCCCAGCATTTT. Together with reference TRBV5-1 and TRBJ1-5, the CDR3 gives the full variable domain: KAGVTQTPRYLIKTRGQQVTLSCSPISGHRSVSWYQQTPGQGLQFLFEYFSETQRNKGNFPGRFSGRQFSNSRSEMNVSTLELGDSALYLCASSLGQAGQPQHFGDGTRLSIL.

This clonotype was seen only a few times. The chain joins TRBV19 to TRBJ1-5; D unresolved. Trimming cost V 4 bases and J 2 bases, with 12 bases left between them. The CDR3 is made up of 15 amino acids. The germline V gene encodes CDR1 LNHDA and CDR2 SQIVND (reference sequence). Here the CDR3 reads CASSKGTVGNQPQHF. The DNA for the CDR3 is TGTGCCAGTAGTAAGGGAACAGTTGGCAATCAGCCCCAGCATTTT. Combining the CDR3 with reference TRBV19 and TRBJ1-5 gives the whole variable domain DGGITQSPKYLFRKEGQNVTLSCEQNLNHDAMYWYRQDPGQGLRLIYYSQIVNDFQKGDIAEGYSVSREKKESFPLTVTSAQKNPTAFYLCASSKGTVGNQPQHFGDGTRLSIL.

This chain connects TRBV2 to TRBJ1-6; D ambiguous. The CDR3 consists of 16 residues. Germline V CDR1 and CDR2: SNHLY, FYNNEI. Between the trimmed V and J ends, which lost 2 bases and 5 bases, there was a span of 13 bases. The CDR3 here is CASSERSSANNSPLHF. In DNA form, the CDR3 reads TGTGCCAGCAGTGAAAGAAGTTCGGCCAATAATTCACCCCTCCACTTT.

The chain has TRBV7-8 and TRBJ2-1; the match to TRBD2 covers 9 bases. V lost 1 base and J lost 3; bases outside the gene matches: 7. CDR3 length: 17 residues. Germline V gene data show CDR1 as SGHVS and CDR2 as FQNEAQ. The CDR3 loop reads CASSLGASGALYNEQFF. DNA for the CDR3: TGTGCCAGCAGCTTAGGGGCTAGCGGGGCCCTCTACAATGAGCAGTTCTTC.

This clonotype was seen only once. A much larger clone differs from this one at a single base, so this may be a read error. The chain links TRBV29-1 to TRBJ2-3; 10 bases agree with TRBD2. CDR3 length equals 14 residues. Looked up from germline, CDR1 is SQVTM and CDR2 is ANQGSEA. DNA for the CDR3: TGCGGCGTGACTAGCGGGTTAGGCACAGATACGCAGTATTTT. It yields the protein CGVTSGLGTDTQYF.

This clonotype has at least ten counts. The chain uses TRBV15 and TRBJ1-2; D is unresolved. CDR1 is LNHNV, CDR2 YYDKDF, per germline (reference sequence). Trimming shortened V by 0 bases and J by 7 bases, and 12 bases separated the two germline ends. The CDR3 contains 14 residues. The CDR3 spells CATSRDHTRSGYTF. The CDR3 nucleotides are TGTGCCACCAGCAGAGACCACACCCGCTCTGGCTACACCTTC.

This chain uses TRBV20-1 with TRBJ1-4; D remains ambiguous. Germline V lookup: CDR1 DFQATT, CDR2 SNEGSKA (reference sequence). Trimming cost V 4 bases and J 0 bases, with 6 bases left between them. CDR3 length: 13 residues. This CDR3 reads CSATDATNEKLFF. The CDR3 DNA sequence: TGCAGTGCTACAGACGCAACTAATGAAAAACTGTTTTTT.

The chain is built from TRBV2 and TRBJ2-2; D not resolved. Between the trimmed V and J ends, which lost 5 bases and 5 bases, there was a span of 9 bases. This CDR3 has 13 amino acids. Per the germline V gene, CDR1 is SNHLY and CDR2 is FYNNEI. The CDR3 bases are TGTGCCAGCAGTCAATCAGGAACCGGGGAGCTGTTTTTT. It is translated as CASSQSGTGELFF.

Only a few counts were recorded for this clonotype. The V call is TRBV28, the J call TRBJ2-7; no clear D. The ends were cut back, 2 bases at V and 4 bases at J, with 12 bases in the middle. This CDR3 region has 14 residues. Looked up from germline, CDR1 is MDHEN and CDR2 is SYDVKM. The CDR3 DNA follows: TGTGCCAGCAGTTTAGGTCAGCCGCAATACGAGCAGTACTTC. As protein: CASSLGQPQYEQYF.

This clonotype was counted between two and nine times. This chain joins TRBV28 and TRBJ1-1, with D unresolved. V was clipped by 3 bases and J by 1 base, with 15 bases between them. Germline values: CDR1 MDHEN, CDR2 SYDVKM. The CDR3 covers 16 residues. The CDR3 loop reads CASSLYHRQPNTEAFF. For the CDR3, the DNA is TGTGCCAGCAGTTTGTACCACCGGCAGCCGAACACTGAAGCTTTCTTT.

This clonotype was detected only a few times. As the CDR3 is not closed by the conserved phenylalanine or tryptophan, this likely results from a read error. Because the CDR3's place on the DNA is in doubt, the DNA is left out and the CDR3 is given as listed by TCRdb. CDR3 sequence reads: CASSAGQGVRI. The chain couples TRBV6-2 or TRBV6-3 to TRBJ2-1; the tabulated D call, TRBD1, remains unverified against the DNA. The CDR3 adds up to 11 amino acids, both ends counted. Germline values: CDR1 MNHEY, CDR2 SVGEGT.

This clonotype was found many times. The chain uses TRBV5-1 and TRBJ2-7; tentatively, D is TRBD1 or TRBD2 (6 bases each). CDR3 size: 12 residues. V lost 3 bases and J lost 7, with 11 bases in between. Germline loops: CDR1 SGHRS, CDR2 YFSETQ. DNA for the CDR3: TGCGCCAGCAGCTCGGGGGCGGAAGAGCAGTACTTC. Encoded protein: CASSSGAEEQYF.

This clonotype came up many times. The chain employs TRBV5-5 and TRBJ2-7; weak D call: TRBD2 (6 bases). V was cut by 1 base and J by 2 bases, with 13 bases left in between. This CDR3 contains 15 residues. Per the germline V gene, CDR1 is SGHKS and CDR2 is YYEKEE (reference sequence). The CDR3 is CASSLRVGGPYEQYF. In nucleotides, the CDR3 is TGTGCCAGCAGCTTGAGGGTCGGGGGTCCCTACGAGCAGTACTTC.

This chain connects TRBV7-2 to TRBJ1-3; D is undetermined. V shed 1 base and J shed 4 bases, with 14 bases lying between them. This CDR3 comprises 16 residues. Per germline, CDR1 SGHTA and CDR2 FQGNSA. Written as DNA, the CDR3 is TGTGCCAGCAGCTTAGGGAGCTTCAGCTCGGGAAACACCATATATTTT. Residues: CASSLGSFSSGNTIYF.

There are many counts of this clonotype. The J gene is TRBJ2-7, the V gene TRBV20-1; 10 bases align to TRBD2. The CDR3 is 14 residues long. The V gene's germline CDR1 is DFQATT and CDR2 SNEGSKA (reference sequence). Trimming cost V 1 base and J 6 bases; bases outside gene matches: 6. The CDR3 DNA reads TGCAGTGCTAGAGCCGGGACTAGCGTTTCCGAGCAGTACTTC. As protein: CSARAGTSVSEQYF.

There are a few counts of this clonotype. The CDR3 coding sequence is TGTGCCAGCAGGGACAGGGGAACCCCCTACGAGCAGTACTTC. It translates to CASRDRGTPYEQYF. The chain is built from TRBV12-3 or TRBV12-4 and TRBJ2-7; 9 bases match TRBD1. The CDR3 runs 14 residues. Losses at the gene ends were 6 bases for V and 2 bases for J; bases not matched to a gene: 5.

This chain connects TRBV5-1 to TRBJ2-3; no reliable D call. Per the germline V gene, CDR1 is SGHRS and CDR2 is YFSETQ. The CDR3 has 15 residues. V was shortened by 0 bases and J by 0 bases, with 8 bases between the two germline ends. CDR3 sequence reads: CASSLVVLSTDTQYF. CDR3 DNA sequence: TGCGCCAGCAGCTTGGTGGTCCTAAGCACAGATACGCAGTATTTT. Full variable domain (rest looked up from reference TRBV5-1 and TRBJ2-3): KAGVTQTPRYLIKTRGQQVTLSCSPISGHRSVSWYQQTPGQGLQFLFEYFSETQRNKGNFPGRFSGRQFSNSRSEMNVSTLELGDSALYLCASSLVVLSTDTQYFGPGTRLTVL.

V gene TRBV3-1 combines with J gene TRBJ1-1; 9 nucleotides align to TRBD1. The CDR3 consists of 16 residues. Trimming took 0 bases from V and 1 from J; bases not matched to a gene: 3. The germline gives CDR1 LGHDT, CDR2 YNNKEL (reference sequence). CDR3 sequence (DNA): TGTGCCAGCAGCCAAGAAGGGACAGGGACGAACACTGAAGCTTTCTTT. It specifies CASSQEGTGTNTEAFF.

Ten or more counts support this clonotype. The chain uses TRBV5-6 and TRBJ2-2, with TRBD1 matching over 7 bases. Germline trimming cut 3 bases from V and 6 bases from J; bases unmatched to any gene: 8. CDR1 and CDR2 from the germline V gene are SGHDT and YYEEEE. This CDR3 contains 15 residues. This CDR3 is CASSWGQPSAGELFF. In nucleotides, the CDR3 is TGTGCCAGCAGCTGGGGACAGCCTTCAGCCGGGGAGCTGTTTTTT. The variable domain in full, completed from reference TRBV5-6 and TRBJ2-2, reads DAGVTQSPTHLIKTRGQQVTLRCSPKSGHDTVSWYQQALGQGPQFIFQYYEEEERQRGNFPDRFSGHQFPNYSSELNVNALLLGDSALYLCASSWGQPSAGELFFGEGSRLTVL.

This clonotype was observed a handful of times. The chain recombines TRBV11-3 with TRBJ2-3; 11 bases align to TRBD2. Germline-derived CDR1 and CDR2 are SGHNT and YENEEA. V trimming: 4 bases; J trimming: 2 bases; junction bases outside the gene matches: 5. The CDR3 covers 16 residues. Here the CDR3 reads CASSSRLAGTTDTQYF. CDR3 coding DNA: TGTGCCAGCAGCTCACGACTAGCGGGGACCACAGATACGCAGTATTTT.

This clonotype was seen a few times. The CDR3 region has the DNA TGTGCCAGCAGTTACTTCTATACTAGCGGGGGGGCCGGGAATGAGCAGTTCTTC. Amino acid sequence: CASSYFYTSGGAGNEQFF. The V gene is TRBV6-5, the J gene TRBJ2-1; 13 bases line up with TRBD2. Germline CDR1 MNHEY, CDR2 SVGAGI. V shed 1 base, J shed 7 bases, and the junction held 10 bases outside the gene matches. The CDR3 consists of 18 residues.

This clonotype was found many times. The V and J genes are TRBV14 and TRBJ2-6; unclear D gene. CDR1 and CDR2 (germline): SGHDN, FVKESK. This CDR3 region has 13 residues. V lost 6 bases and J lost 4, with 7 bases in between. CDR3 protein: CASRPTGANVLTF. The CDR3 coding sequence is TGTGCCAGCAGGCCTACCGGGGCCAACGTCCTGACTTTC.

The chain combines TRBV7-9 with TRBJ2-1; 15 nucleotides agree with TRBD2. The CDR3 sequence is 19 residues long. Germline V gene data show CDR1 as SEHNR and CDR2 as FQNEAQ (reference sequence). Losses at the gene ends were 2 bases for V and 2 bases for J; bases not matched to a gene: 7. The CDR3 DNA is TGTGCCAGCAGCTTATCCGGGACTAGCGGGAGGATTGCCTACAATGAGCAGTTCTTC. Its protein product is CASSLSGTSGRIAYNEQFF.

This clonotype was seen ten or more times. The CDR3 DNA sequence: TGTGCCAGCAGTTACTTGACTAGCGGGAGTTCCGAGCAGTACTTC. Its protein is CASSYLTSGSSEQYF. V and J are TRBV6-5 and TRBJ2-7; 12 bases are shared with TRBD2. The CDR3 totals 15 residues. CDR1 and CDR2 from the germline V gene are MNHEY and SVGAGI. V lost 1 base and J lost 6; bases outside the gene matches: 4.

This clonotype was seen more than once but under ten times. The J gene is TRBJ2-1, the V gene TRBV3-1; a possible D gene is TRBD2 (6 bases). V was cut by 4 bases and J by 2 bases, with 24 bases left in between. CDR1 is LGHDT and CDR2 is YNNKEL in the germline V gene (reference sequence). The CDR3 totals 19 residues. CDR3 sequence: CASSLAFERARTPYNEQFF. The CDR3 DNA reads TGTGCCAGCAGCCTCGCGTTTGAGCGGGCCCGAACCCCCTACAATGAGCAGTTCTTC.

The V and J genes are TRBV9 and TRBJ2-2, with D unclear. This CDR3 comprises 12 residues. V lost 0 bases and J 7 bases, leaving 4 bases between the germline ends. The germline V gene encodes CDR1 SGDLS and CDR2 YYNGEE. CDR3 sequence: CASSVGYGELFF. CDR3 DNA sequence: TGTGCCAGCAGCGTAGGCTACGGGGAGCTGTTTTTT.

This clonotype was found a few times. The chain uses TRBV9 and TRBJ1-1; the match to TRBD1 covers 9 bases. The CDR3 has 17 residues. Germline CDR1 and CDR2: SGDLS and YYNGEE. J was trimmed by 1 base and V by 4 bases; bases with no gene match: 11. The CDR3 nucleotides read TGTGCCAGCAGCCCCAGGGGGACAGGGAGTTGGAACACTGAAGCTTTCTTT. Translated, it gives CASSPRGTGSWNTEAFF.